A selection of T cell receptor beta chains follows, all from one sample in a study of cytotoxic CD8 clonotypes in ibrutinib-treated CLL. Assay used: immunoSEQ multiplex PCR; TCRdb lists only in-frame clones, some missing. Altogether some 19,000 clones are present, 81% being singletons, with the ten largest covering 5% to 7%. The input for sequencing was PBMCs, taken before ibrutinib treatment. The origin of the receptors is a human donor with chronic lymphocytic leukemia. CDR3s include the opening cysteine and the closing phenylalanine or tryptophan. D genes are given only for firm matches. Some rows have no size entry. The others give once, few or many, or a class for an expanded clone.

once	.	15	TRBV19	TRBJ2-3	CASSSTGRNTDTQYF	TGTGCCAGTAGTAGCACGGGACGAAACACAGATACGCAGTATTTT
.	.	17	TRBV5-1	TRBJ2-3	CASSSPPGGAVTDTQYF	TGCGCCAGCTCCTCCCCCCCTGGCGGGGCGGTCACAGATACGCAGTATTTT
.	.	16	TRBV7-6	TRBJ2-3	CASSPRGSLVTDTQYF	TGTGCCAGCAGCCCCCGGGGGAGCCTGGTCACAGATACGCAGTATTTT
.	.	13	TRBV11-3	TRBJ2-7	CASSAGDAYEQYF	TGTGCCAGCAGCGCGGGTGATGCCTACGAGCAGTACTTC
few	.	14	TRBV4-1	TRBJ2-1	CASSPILKGNEQFF	TGCGCCAGCAGCCCGATCTTAAAAGGCAATGAGCAGTTCTTC
.	TRBD2	16	TRBV4-3	TRBJ2-3	CASSLGTGGGTDTQYF	TGCGCCAGCAGCCTCGGGACCGGGGGGGGCACAGATACGCAGTATTTT
.	TRBD1	17	TRBV4-2	TRBJ2-6	CASSRGQDFSGANVLTF	TGTGCCAGCAGCCGGGGACAGGACTTCTCTGGGGCCAACGTCCTGACTTTC
.	TRBD1	18	TRBV19	TRBJ2-6	CASRNPGQVTKEANVLTF	TGTGCCAGTAGGAATCCCGGACAGGTGACTAAAGAGGCCAACGTCCTGACTTTC
.	.	13	TRBV6-4	TRBJ2-3	CASSLTLQGTQYF	TGTGCCAGCAGCCTGACCCTCCAGGGTACGCAGTATTTT
.	.	15	TRBV30	TRBJ1-1	CAWTHFADMNTEAFF	TGTGCCTGGACTCACTTCGCCGACATGAACACTGAAGCTTTCTTT
.	TRBD1	16	TRBV7-9	TRBJ2-7	CASSHLSDRAAYEQYF	TGTGCCAGCAGCCACCTCTCCGACAGGGCCGCCTACGAGCAGTACTTC
.	TRBD1	16	TRBV7-9	TRBJ1-6	CASSPQTGRAYSPLHF	TGTGCCAGCAGCCCCCAGACAGGGAGGGCATATTCACCCCTCCACTTT
.	.	13	TRBV27	TRBJ2-7	CASSLGGYYEQYF	TGTGCCAGCAGTTTAGGGGGATATTACGAGCAGTACTTC
.	.	14	TRBV5-6	TRBJ1-2	CASSPPDRGYGYTF	TGTGCCAGCAGCCCCCCGGACAGAGGCTATGGCTACACCTTC
.	.	15	TRBV4-3	TRBJ2-2	CASSQGPQNTGELFF	TGCGCCAGCAGCCAGGGACCCCAGAACACCGGGGAGCTGTTTTTT
few	.	17	TRBV7-8	TRBJ2-1	CASSLDSGGRSYNEQFF	TGTGCCAGCAGCTTAGATTCCGGGGGCCGCTCCTACAATGAGCAGTTCTTC
.	TRBD1	15	TRBV28	TRBJ2-7	CASRLPGDRGYEQYF	TGTGCCAGCAGACTCCCCGGGGACAGGGGATACGAGCAGTACTTC
.	.	16	TRBV19	TRBJ1-6	CASVGSASSYNSPLHF	TGTGCCAGCGTGGGGAGCGCCAGCTCCTATAATTCACCCCTCCACTTT
.	.	14	TRBV5-5	TRBJ2-2	CASSPGPFTGELFF	TGTGCCAGCAGTCCCGGGCCTTTCACCGGGGAGCTGTTTTTT
few	.	12	TRBV19	TRBJ1-5	CASRETDQPQHF	TGTGCCAGTAGAGAAACAGATCAGCCCCAGCATTTT
few	TRBD1	17	TRBV28	TRBJ1-5	CASKPTGQGNSGQPQHF	TGTGCCAGCAAACCGACGGGACAGGGCAACTCTGGGCAGCCCCAGCATTTT
.	TRBD2	16	TRBV19	TRBJ2-2	CASSTRSRGDTGELFF	TGTGCCAGTAGTACCCGTTCTCGGGGGGACACCGGGGAGCTGTTTTTT
few	.	13	TRBV4-3	TRBJ1-1	CASSRRGDTEAFF	TGCGCCAGCAGCCGCCGGGGGGACACTGAAGCTTTCTTT
once	.	13	TRBV6-5	TRBJ2-3	CASSKQGTDTQYF	TGTGCCAGCAGTAAACAGGGCACAGATACGCAGTATTTT
.	.	14	TRBV6-5	TRBJ1-2	CASSRQVPNYGYTF	TGTGCCAGCAGTCGACAGGTTCCTAACTATGGCTACACCTTC
.	.	16	TRBV11-2	TRBJ2-7	CASSLDLFTGTYEQYF	TGTGCCAGCAGCTTAGATCTTTTTACAGGTACCTACGAGCAGTACTTC
.	.	15	TRBV5-6	TRBJ2-7	CASSFNQGFSYEQYF	TGTGCCAGCAGCTTCAACCAGGGTTTCTCCTACGAGCAGTACTTC
.	.	16	TRBV5-1	TRBJ1-1	CASSLLGAGWSTEAFF	TGCGCCAGCAGCTTGTTGGGGGCCGGCTGGAGCACTGAAGCTTTCTTT
.	TRBD1	15	TRBV5-5	TRBJ1-5	CASSRVGDRNQPQHF	TGTGCCAGCAGCCGGGTGGGGGACAGAAATCAGCCCCAGCATTTT
.	TRBD2	15	TRBV9	TRBJ2-1	CASNPLAGDNNEQFF	TGTGCCAGCAACCCCCTCGCGGGGGATAACAATGAGCAGTTCTTC
.	TRBD1	17	TRBV12-5	TRBJ2-1	CASGSPGQGPLYNEQFF	TGTGCTAGTGGTTCGCCCGGACAGGGCCCTCTCTACAATGAGCAGTTCTTC
.	.	15	TRBV9	TRBJ2-5	CASSLYFGDQETQYF	TGTGCCAGCAGCCTTTACTTTGGAGACCAAGAGACCCAGTACTTC
.	.	15	TRBV5-1	TRBJ1-2	CASSLAGTVATGYTF	TGCGCCAGCAGCTTGGCAGGGACGGTGGCTACTGGCTACACCTTC
.	TRBD1	17	TRBV27	TRBJ2-7	CASSFRGGRSSSYEQYF	TGTGCCAGCAGTTTCCGAGGGGGCAGATCCAGCTCCTACGAGCAGTACTTC
large	.	15	TRBV6-1	TRBJ1-4	CASSEAPRGNEKLFF	TGTGCCAGCAGTGAAGCGCCTCGGGGAAATGAAAAACTGTTTTTT